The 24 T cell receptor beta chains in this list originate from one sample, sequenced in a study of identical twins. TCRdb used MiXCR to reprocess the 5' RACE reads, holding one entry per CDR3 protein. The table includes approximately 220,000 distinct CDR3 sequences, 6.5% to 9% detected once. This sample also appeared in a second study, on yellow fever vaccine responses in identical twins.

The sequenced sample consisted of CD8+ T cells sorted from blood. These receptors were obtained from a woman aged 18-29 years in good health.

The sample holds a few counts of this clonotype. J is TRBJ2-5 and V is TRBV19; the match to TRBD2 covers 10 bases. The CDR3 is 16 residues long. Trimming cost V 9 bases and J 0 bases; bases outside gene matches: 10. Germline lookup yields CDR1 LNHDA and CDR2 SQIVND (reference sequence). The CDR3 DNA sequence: TGTGCCAGCGGGGGAGTACTAGCGGGGAACCAAGAGACCCAGTACTTC. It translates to CASGGVLAGNQETQYF. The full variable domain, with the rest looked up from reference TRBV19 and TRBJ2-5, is DGGITQSPKYLFRKEGQNVTLSCEQNLNHDAMYWYRQDPGQGLRLIYYSQIVNDFQKGDIAEGYSVSREKKESFPLTVTSAQKNPTAFYLCASGGVLAGNQETQYFGPGTRLLVL.

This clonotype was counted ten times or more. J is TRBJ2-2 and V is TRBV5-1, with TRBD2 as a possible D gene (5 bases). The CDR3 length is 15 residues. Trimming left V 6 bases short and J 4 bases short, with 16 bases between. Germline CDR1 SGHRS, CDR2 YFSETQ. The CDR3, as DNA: TGCGCCAGCACCCAACGGACCACTAGCACCGGGGAGCTGTTTTTT. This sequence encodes CASTQRTTSTGELFF.

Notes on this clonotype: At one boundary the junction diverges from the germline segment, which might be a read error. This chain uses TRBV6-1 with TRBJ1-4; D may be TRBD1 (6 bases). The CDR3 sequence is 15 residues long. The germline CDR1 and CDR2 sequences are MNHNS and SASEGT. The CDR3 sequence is CASRAGAGSNQKLFF. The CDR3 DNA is TGTGCCAGCCGCGCGGGGGCAGGTTCTAATCAAAAACTGTTTTTT.

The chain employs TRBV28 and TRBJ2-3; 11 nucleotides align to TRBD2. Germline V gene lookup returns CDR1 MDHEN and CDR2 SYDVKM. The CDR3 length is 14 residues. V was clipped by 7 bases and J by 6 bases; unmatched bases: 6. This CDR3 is CASTRLAGSDTQYF. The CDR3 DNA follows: TGTGCCAGCACTAGACTAGCGGGGTCCGATACGCAGTATTTT.

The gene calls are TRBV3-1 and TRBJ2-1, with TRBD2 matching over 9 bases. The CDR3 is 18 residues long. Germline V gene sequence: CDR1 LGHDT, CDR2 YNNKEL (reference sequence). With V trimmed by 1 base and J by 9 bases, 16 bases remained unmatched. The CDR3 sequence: CASSQGPPRYAGGREQFF. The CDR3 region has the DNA TGTGCCAGCAGCCAAGGGCCCCCTAGGTATGCGGGGGGGCGTGAGCAGTTCTTC.

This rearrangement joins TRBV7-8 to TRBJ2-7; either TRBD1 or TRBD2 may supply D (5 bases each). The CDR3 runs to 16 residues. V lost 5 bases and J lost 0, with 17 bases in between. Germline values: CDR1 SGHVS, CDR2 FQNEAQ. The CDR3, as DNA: TGTGCCAGCAGCGCCGCCTGGGCAGGGAGCTCCTACGAGCAGTACTTC. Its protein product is CASSAAWAGSSYEQYF.

The CDR3 loop is CASRLQGLNSPLHF. The CDR3 bases are TGTGCCAGCAGACTACAGGGGTTAAATTCACCCCTCCACTTT. The chain combines TRBV28 with TRBJ1-6; TRBD1 agrees at 7 bases. Looked up from germline, CDR1 is MDHEN and CDR2 is SYDVKM. Losses at the gene ends were 6 bases for V and 7 bases for J; bases not matched to a gene: 6. The CDR3 sequence is 14 residues long.

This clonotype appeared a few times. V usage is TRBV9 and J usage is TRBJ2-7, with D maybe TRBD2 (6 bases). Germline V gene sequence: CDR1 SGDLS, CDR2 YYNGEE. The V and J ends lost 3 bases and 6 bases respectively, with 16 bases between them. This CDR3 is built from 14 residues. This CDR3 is CASSDGGVPSEQYF. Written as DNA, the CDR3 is TGTGCCAGCAGCGACGGGGGTGTCCCCTCCGAGCAGTACTTC.

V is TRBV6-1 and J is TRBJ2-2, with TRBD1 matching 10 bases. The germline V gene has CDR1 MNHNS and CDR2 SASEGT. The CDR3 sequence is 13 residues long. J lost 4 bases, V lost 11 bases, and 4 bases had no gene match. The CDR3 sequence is CAGGQGSTGELFF. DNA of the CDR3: TGTGCCGGGGGACAGGGGAGCACCGGGGAGCTGTTTTTT.

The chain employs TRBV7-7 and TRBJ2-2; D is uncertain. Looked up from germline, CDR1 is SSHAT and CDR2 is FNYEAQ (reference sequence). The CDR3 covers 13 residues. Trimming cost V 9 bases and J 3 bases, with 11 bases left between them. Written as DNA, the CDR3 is TGTGCCAGAAAGAGTCCGGACACCGGGGAGCTGTTTTTT. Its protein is CARKSPDTGELFF.

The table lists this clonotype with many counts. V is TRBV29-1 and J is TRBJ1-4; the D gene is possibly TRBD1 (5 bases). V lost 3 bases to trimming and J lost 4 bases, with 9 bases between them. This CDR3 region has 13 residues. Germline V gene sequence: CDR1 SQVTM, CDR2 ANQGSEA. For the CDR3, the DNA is TGCAGCGTTGATCCAGGGATTAATGAAAAACTGTTTTTT. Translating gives CSVDPGINEKLFF.

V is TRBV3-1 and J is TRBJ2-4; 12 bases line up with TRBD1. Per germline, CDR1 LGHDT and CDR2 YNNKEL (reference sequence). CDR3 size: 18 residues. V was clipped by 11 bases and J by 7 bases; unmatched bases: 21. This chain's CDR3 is CAFRFSDAGTGGLNIQYF. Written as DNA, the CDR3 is TGTGCCTTCAGATTTTCCGATGCCGGGACAGGGGGCTTGAACATTCAGTACTTC.

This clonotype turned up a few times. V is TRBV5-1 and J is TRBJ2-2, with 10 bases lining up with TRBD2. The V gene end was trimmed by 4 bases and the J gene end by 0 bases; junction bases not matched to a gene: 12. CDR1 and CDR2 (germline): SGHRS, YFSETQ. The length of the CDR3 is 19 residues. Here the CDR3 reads CASSQGVASGSSNTGELFF. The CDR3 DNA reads TGCGCCAGCAGCCAAGGGGTTGCTAGCGGGAGTTCGAACACCGGGGAGCTGTTTTTT.

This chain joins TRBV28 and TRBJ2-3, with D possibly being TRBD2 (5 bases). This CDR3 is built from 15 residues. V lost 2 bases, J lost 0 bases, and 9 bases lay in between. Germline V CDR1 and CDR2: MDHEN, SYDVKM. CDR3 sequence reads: CASSLRGFSTDTQYF. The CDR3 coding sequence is TGTGCCAGCAGTTTACGGGGTTTTAGCACAGATACGCAGTATTTT.

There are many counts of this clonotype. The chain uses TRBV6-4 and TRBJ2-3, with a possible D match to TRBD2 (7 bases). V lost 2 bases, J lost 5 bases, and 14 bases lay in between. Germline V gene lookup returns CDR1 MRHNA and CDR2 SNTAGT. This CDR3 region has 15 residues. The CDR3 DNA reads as TGTGCCAGCAGTGACGGCGCGGGGGCGGGAGATACGCAGTATTTT. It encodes CASSDGAGAGDTQYF.

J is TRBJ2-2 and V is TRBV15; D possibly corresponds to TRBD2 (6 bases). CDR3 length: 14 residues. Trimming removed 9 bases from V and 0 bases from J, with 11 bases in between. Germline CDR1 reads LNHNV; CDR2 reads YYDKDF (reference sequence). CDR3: CATGDFPNTGELFF. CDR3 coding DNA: TGTGCCACGGGGGACTTCCCGAACACCGGGGAGCTGTTTTTT.

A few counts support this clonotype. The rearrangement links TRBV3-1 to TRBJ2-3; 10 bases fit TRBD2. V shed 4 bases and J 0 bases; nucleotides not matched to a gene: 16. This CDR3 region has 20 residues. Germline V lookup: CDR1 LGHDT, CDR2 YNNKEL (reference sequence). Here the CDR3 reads CASSPFKWGSGGNSTDTQYF. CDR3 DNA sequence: TGTGCCAGCAGCCCCTTCAAATGGGGTAGCGGGGGGAATAGCACAGATACGCAGTATTTT.

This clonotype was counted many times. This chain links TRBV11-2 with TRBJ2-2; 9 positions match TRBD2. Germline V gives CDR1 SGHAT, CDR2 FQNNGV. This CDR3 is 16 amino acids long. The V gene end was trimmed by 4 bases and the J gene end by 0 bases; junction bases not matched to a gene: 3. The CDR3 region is CASSSQREANTGELFF. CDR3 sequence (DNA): TGTGCCAGCAGCTCTCAGCGGGAGGCGAACACCGGGGAGCTGTTTTTT.

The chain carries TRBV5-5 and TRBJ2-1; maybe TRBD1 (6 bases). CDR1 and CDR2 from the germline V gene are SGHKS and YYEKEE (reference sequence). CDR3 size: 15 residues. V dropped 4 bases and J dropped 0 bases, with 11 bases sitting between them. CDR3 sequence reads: CASSGQSSSYNEQFF. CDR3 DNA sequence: TGTGCCAGCAGCGGACAGTCTAGCTCCTACAATGAGCAGTTCTTC.

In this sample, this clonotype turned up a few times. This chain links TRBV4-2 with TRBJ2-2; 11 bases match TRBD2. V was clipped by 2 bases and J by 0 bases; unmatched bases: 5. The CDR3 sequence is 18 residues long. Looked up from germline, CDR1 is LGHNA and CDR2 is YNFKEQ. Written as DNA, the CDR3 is TGTGCCAGCAGCCAACATACTAGCGGGGGTTCGAACACCGGGGAGCTGTTTTTT. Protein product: CASSQHTSGGSNTGELFF.

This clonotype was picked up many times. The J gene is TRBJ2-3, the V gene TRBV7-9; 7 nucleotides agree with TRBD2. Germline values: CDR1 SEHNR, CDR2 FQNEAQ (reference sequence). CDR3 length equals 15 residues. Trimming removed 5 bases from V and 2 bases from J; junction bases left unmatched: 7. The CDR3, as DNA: TGTGCCAGCAGCCCGGGACTACGGAACACAGATACGCAGTATTTT. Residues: CASSPGLRNTDTQYF.

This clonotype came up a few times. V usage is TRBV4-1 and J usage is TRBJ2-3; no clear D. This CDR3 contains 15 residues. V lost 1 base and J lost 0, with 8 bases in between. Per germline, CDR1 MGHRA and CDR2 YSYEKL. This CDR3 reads CASSQGSLSTDTQYF. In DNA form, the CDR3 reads TGCGCCAGCAGCCAAGGATCCTTAAGCACAGATACGCAGTATTTT.

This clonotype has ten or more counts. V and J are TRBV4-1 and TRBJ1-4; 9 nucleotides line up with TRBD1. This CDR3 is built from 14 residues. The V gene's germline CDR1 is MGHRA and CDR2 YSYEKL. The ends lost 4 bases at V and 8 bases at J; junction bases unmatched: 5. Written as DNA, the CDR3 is TGCGCCAGCAGCCGGGGGACAGGGTACGAAAAACTGTTTTTT. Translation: CASSRGTGYEKLFF.

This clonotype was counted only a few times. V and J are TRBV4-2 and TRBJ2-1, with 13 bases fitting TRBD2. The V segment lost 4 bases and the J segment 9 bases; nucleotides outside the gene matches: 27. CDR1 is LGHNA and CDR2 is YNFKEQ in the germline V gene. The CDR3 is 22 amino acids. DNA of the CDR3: TGTGCCAGCAGCCCCAGAGACCCTACAGGGAGGCCGACTAGCGGGAGGTACGGTGAGCAGTTCTTC. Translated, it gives CASSPRDPTGRPTSGRYGEQFF.